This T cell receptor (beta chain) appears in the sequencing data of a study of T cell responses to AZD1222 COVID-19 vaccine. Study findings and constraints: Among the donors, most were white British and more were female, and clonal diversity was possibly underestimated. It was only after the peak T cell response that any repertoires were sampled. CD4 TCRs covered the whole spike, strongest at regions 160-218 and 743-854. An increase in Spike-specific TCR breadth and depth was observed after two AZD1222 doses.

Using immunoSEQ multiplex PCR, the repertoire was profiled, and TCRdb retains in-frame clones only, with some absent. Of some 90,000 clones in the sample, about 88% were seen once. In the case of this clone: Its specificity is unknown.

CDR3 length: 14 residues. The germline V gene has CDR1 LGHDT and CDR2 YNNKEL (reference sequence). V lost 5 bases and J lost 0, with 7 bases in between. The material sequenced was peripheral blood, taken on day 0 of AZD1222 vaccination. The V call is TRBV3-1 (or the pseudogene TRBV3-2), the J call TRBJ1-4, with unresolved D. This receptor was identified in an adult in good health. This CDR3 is CASSMASTNEKLFF. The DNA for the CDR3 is TGTGCCAGCAGCATGGCATCAACTAATGAAAAACTGTTTTTT.